The clone carrying this T cell receptor (beta chain) has a handful of counts. As yet, its antigen is unknown. Trimming took 4 bases from V and 5 from J, leaving 11 bases between them. This CDR3 region has 14 residues. CDR1 ENHRY and CDR2 SYGVKD come from the germline V gene. UMIs were added to TCR cDNA along with a universal primer site when it was made by 5'RACE template switching. TCRdb re-analysed the 5' RACE reads in MiXCR, keeping a single row per CDR3 protein. The data hold approximately 300,000 distinct CDR3 sequences, with about 11% observed a single time. The sample originates from a study of T cells after yellow fever vaccination. Study in general: For low cell numbers, libraries were made with SMART-Seq v4 Ultra Low Input.

The study, taken as a whole, reports: Most primary-vaccination clones reappeared after the booster (about 95% CD4, roughly 88% CD8). The secondary response was weaker, and its peak arrived faster, on day 5 versus 15.

The TCR sequence derives from a man aged 18-30 years who received the YFV17D yellow fever vaccine. The specimen was CD4+ T cells sorted from PBMCs, collected 45 days after the yellow fever booster vaccination. This chain links TRBV10-3 with TRBJ1-4; TRBD1 might be the D (6 bases). CDR3 sequence (DNA): TGTGCCATCAGTGTGGGGGGGCTAAATGAAAAACTGTTTTTT. This translates into CAISVGGLNEKLFF.